This T cell receptor beta chain was retrieved from a study of OX40 agonist ivuxolimab in advanced cancers. Study overall: Hepatocellular carcinoma, melanoma, renal cell or head and neck cancer affected the dose-escalation patients. Findings and caveats of the study: CD8+ T cells (on average) carried more expanded clones than CD4+ T cells.

It was autoimmune disease history or systemic immunosuppression that excluded patients. Sampled blood was obtained at baseline, cycle 4 day 1, and cycle 7 day 1. Germline loops: CDR1 SGHTA, CDR2 FQGNSA. Trimming at V came to 3 bases and at J to 9 bases, leaving 3 bases not matched to a gene. The CDR3 is 13 residues long. The method was immunoSEQ multiplex PCR; TCRdb's version includes in-frame clones alone and lacks a portion of them. The repertoire holds about 64,000 clones, with around 90% as singletons. Comments on this clone: Its cognate antigen is unknown.

The J gene is TRBJ2-1, the V gene TRBV7-2; 9 bases are a match to TRBD1. The receptor's source is an adult with an advanced solid tumor such as melanoma, head and neck, liver or kidney cancer. Sequencing was performed on CD4+ or CD8+ T cells sorted from blood, taken in a trial of the OX40 agonist ivuxolimab. CDR3 in amino acids: CASSLDRGGEQFF. DNA of the CDR3: TGTGCCAGCAGCTTGGACAGGGGAGGTGAGCAGTTCTTC.